This T cell receptor (beta chain) was recorded in a study of PD-1 blockade in classical Hodgkin lymphoma. Study-level points and caveats: Complete responders' baseline diversity resembled that of newly diagnosed patients. Still unresolved is the cause of the repertoire differences, which may be disease activity or prior therapy.

Germline V lookup: CDR1 MDHEN, CDR2 SYDVKM. The CDR3 spans 14 residues. V was clipped by 5 bases and J by 0 bases, with 8 bases between them. Only in-frame clones appear in the TCRdb table, and some are missing; sequencing was by immunoSEQ multiplex PCR. The repertoire holds about 110,000 clones, with 80% to 90% as singletons. As to this clone: Antigen: not known.

In every patient, relapse followed autologous stem cell transplantation, while exposure to brentuximab vedotin differed. Patients' outcomes at their best amounted to complete response, partial response or progressive disease. The V call is TRBV28, the J call TRBJ1-5, with no clear D. The sample here was peripheral blood mononuclear cells (PBMCs), taken before the second cycle of nivolumab. The TCR originated in a human donor with classical Hodgkin lymphoma. The CDR3 reads CASSEGNSNQPQHF. DNA of the CDR3: TGTGCCAGCAGTGAAGGTAATAGCAATCAGCCCCAGCATTTT. Full variable domain (missing parts from reference TRBV28 and TRBJ1-5): DVKVTQSSRYLVKRTGEKVFLECVQDMDHENMFWYRQDPGLGLRLIYFSYDVKMKEKGDIPEGYSVSREKKERFSLILESASTNQTSMYLCASSEGNSNQPQHFGDGTRLSIL.